Presented here are 16 T cell receptor beta chains from one specimen sequenced in a study of PD-L1 blockade in urothelial cancer. Sequencing was performed with immunoSEQ multiplex PCR; in TCRdb, only in-frame clones are kept and a portion is missing. The sample contains around 56,000 clones, approximately 86% of which appear only once. The sequencing here drew on PBMCs, taken around atezolizumab (anti-PD-L1) treatment. All receptors come from a man aged 50 to 59 with urothelial cancer.

The chain couples TRBV11-2 to TRBJ2-1; 10 bases are a match to TRBD2. The CDR3 is 17 residues long. Germline CDR1 SGHAT, CDR2 FQNNGV. J gave up 9 bases and V 1 base, and 12 bases lay outside the gene matches. DNA for the CDR3: TGTGCCAGCAGCTTAGCCCCAGCGGGAGGGGGGAGGTCTGAGCAGTTCTTC. Protein: CASSLAPAGGGRSEQFF.

The CDR3 loop reads CATSLPRDRYFSSPLHF. Here the CDR3 DNA reads TGTGCCACCAGCCTTCCCCGTGACAGGTATTTCTCGTCACCCCTCCACTTT. This chain joins TRBV15 and TRBJ1-6, with D possibly being TRBD1 (6 bases). Germline-derived CDR1 and CDR2 are LNHNV and YYDKDF (reference sequence). The CDR3 consists of 17 residues. Trimming removed 5 bases at V and 10 bases at J, with 24 bases between. Full variable domain (outside the CDR3, taken from reference TRBV15 and TRBJ1-6): DAMVIQNPRYQVTQFGKPVTLSCSQTLNHNVMYWYQQKSSQAPKLLFHYYDKDFNNEADTPDNFQSRRPNTSFCFLDIRSPGLGDTAMYLCATSLPRDRYFSSPLHFGNGTRLTVT.

The rearrangement joins TRBV7-8 to TRBJ1-5; weak D call: TRBD1 (6 bases). With 3 bases removed from V and 2 bases from J, the gap between germline ends came to 11 bases. Germline V lookup: CDR1 SGHVS, CDR2 FQNEAQ. This CDR3 has 15 residues. CDR3 protein: CASSFFGGGNQPQHF. In nucleotides, the CDR3 is TGTGCCAGCAGCTTCTTTGGGGGCGGCAATCAGCCCCAGCATTTT.

The chain is built from TRBV6-1 and TRBJ2-1; 11 positions agree with TRBD2. The germline gives CDR1 MNHNS, CDR2 SASEGT. V shed 7 bases, J shed 2 bases, and the junction held 4 bases outside the gene matches. The CDR3 sequence is 15 residues long. CDR3 protein: CASIEGLAAYNEQFF. The CDR3 bases are TGTGCCAGCATAGAGGGACTAGCGGCCTACAATGAGCAGTTCTTC.

The chain is built from TRBV5-6 and TRBJ2-6, with D tentatively TRBD2 (5 bases). The V gene's germline CDR1 is SGHDT and CDR2 YYEEEE. CDR3 length: 17 residues. Trimming took off 2 bases at V and 0 bases at J, with 12 bases between the two ends. As DNA, the CDR3 is TGTGCCAGCAGCTTCGGACTTCCGGGCTCTGGGGCCAACGTCCTGACTTTC. Its protein product is CASSFGLPGSGANVLTF.

V usage is TRBV30 and J usage is TRBJ2-3; 7 bases are a match to TRBD1. Germline-derived CDR1 and CDR2 are GTSNPN and SVGIG (reference sequence). CDR3 length: 13 residues. V trimming: 5 bases; J trimming: 5 bases; junction bases outside the gene matches: 7. Here the CDR3 reads CAWAGQVIDTQYF. The DNA for the CDR3 is TGTGCCTGGGCCGGACAGGTTATAGATACGCAGTATTTT.

Only a few counts were recorded for this clone. V and J are TRBV5-1 and TRBJ2-3; D possibly corresponds to TRBD2 (5 bases). V was pared by 4 bases and J by 7 bases, with 10 bases between. CDR3 size: 12 residues. Germline CDR1 and CDR2: SGHRS and YFSETQ. The CDR3 DNA reads TGCGCCAGCAGCGCCCTAGCAAATACGCAGTATTTT. Amino acids: CASSALANTQYF.

The chain uses TRBV28 and TRBJ1-5, with D perhaps TRBD1 (5 bases). From germline, CDR1 is MDHEN and CDR2 SYDVKM. The ends were cut back, 5 bases at V and 6 bases at J, with 14 bases in the middle. The CDR3 loop spans 14 amino acids. For the CDR3, the DNA is TGTGCCAGCAGTCGAACCCAGGGTACTCAGCCCCAGCATTTT. Amino acids: CASSRTQGTQPQHF.

This clone was counted between two and nine times. The chain recombines TRBV7-2 with TRBJ2-1; 7 bases map to TRBD2. CDR3 length: 15 amino acids. V shed 7 bases, J shed 0 bases, and the junction held 6 bases outside the gene matches. Germline V gene data show CDR1 as SGHTA and CDR2 as FQGNSA. The CDR3 here is CASKIGTNSYNEQFF. The CDR3 region has the DNA TGTGCCAGCAAGATAGGGACTAACTCCTACAATGAGCAGTTCTTC.

This clone was picked up a small number of times. The V and J genes are TRBV19 and TRBJ1-5, with D maybe TRBD1 (6 bases). The CDR3 is 13 residues long. Per germline, CDR1 LNHDA and CDR2 SQIVND (reference sequence). The V and J ends lost 5 bases and 6 bases respectively, with 11 bases between them. The CDR3 spells CASSAQGIQPQHF. In nucleotides, the CDR3 is TGTGCCAGTAGTGCCCAGGGGATTCAGCCCCAGCATTTT. The full variable domain, completed using reference TRBV19 and TRBJ1-5, is DGGITQSPKYLFRKEGQNVTLSCEQNLNHDAMYWYRQDPGQGLRLIYYSQIVNDFQKGDIAEGYSVSREKKESFPLTVTSAQKNPTAFYLCASSAQGIQPQHFGDGTRLSIL.

This chain joins TRBV4-2 and TRBJ2-7; TRBD2 matches at 10 bases. This CDR3 region has 16 residues. CDR1 and CDR2 from the germline V gene are LGHNA and YNFKEQ. The J segment lost 4 bases and the V segment lost 0 bases, leaving 6 bases of the junction unmatched. The CDR3 is CASSQDPASGSYEQYF. In DNA, the CDR3 is TGTGCCAGCAGCCAAGATCCCGCTAGCGGGAGTTACGAGCAGTACTTC.

The chain has TRBV4-1 and TRBJ2-7; D not resolved. CDR3 length: 15 amino acids. Trimming cost V 2 bases and J 0 bases, with 11 bases left between them. The germline V gene encodes CDR1 MGHRA and CDR2 YSYEKL. CDR3 coding DNA: TGCGCCAGCAGCCAAACGACATCTGTCTCCTACGAGCAGTACTTC. This encodes CASSQTTSVSYEQYF.

V is TRBV4-2 and J is TRBJ2-4; 9 positions agree with TRBD1. With V trimmed by 1 base and J by 5 bases, 3 bases remained unmatched. Germline CDR1 and CDR2: LGHNA and YNFKEQ. The CDR3 is 15 amino acids. This CDR3 is CASSQAQGAENIQYF. The DNA for the CDR3 is TGTGCCAGCAGCCAAGCACAGGGGGCGGAAAACATTCAGTACTTC.

The CDR3 coding sequence is TGTGCCAGCAGTTTATCTGCAGGGCTATACGAGCAGTACTTC. This codes for CASSLSAGLYEQYF. This chain links TRBV27 with TRBJ2-7; possibly TRBD1 for D (5 bases). Germline CDR1 MNHEY, CDR2 SMNVEV (reference sequence). V was clipped by 0 bases and J by 4 bases, with 10 bases between them. The CDR3 contains 14 residues.

This chain joins TRBV30 and TRBJ1-5; 8 bases match TRBD1. This CDR3 comprises 14 residues. Germline CDR1 GTSNPN, CDR2 SVGIG (reference sequence). The trim removed 6 bases at V and 6 bases at J, leaving 10 bases unmatched. Here the CDR3 DNA reads TGTGCCTGCGAACAGGGGGGGTTGGGTCAGCCCCAGCATTTT. It translates to CACEQGGLGQPQHF.

There are a few counts of this clone. This rearrangement joins TRBV19 to TRBJ1-5, with TRBD1 matching 12 bases. This CDR3 is 15 amino acids long. Germline V CDR1 and CDR2: LNHDA, SQIVND (reference sequence). Germline trimming cut 6 bases from V and 9 bases from J; bases unmatched to any gene: 9. CDR3 nucleotide sequence: TGTGCCAGTAGCCTAGGGACAGGGGGCTTTTGGCCCCAGCATTTT. It encodes CASSLGTGGFWPQHF.